Listed here are 15 T cell receptor beta chains from one sample, sequenced in a study of blood T cell repertoires in COVID-19. Sequenced by immunoSEQ multiplex PCR; TCRdb stores in-frame clones only, minus some. The repertoire includes some 40,000 clones, more than 80% of them detected once, and 0.37% sits in the top ten. Specimen: peripheral blood. The source of these receptors is a man aged 45-60 years with COVID-19, enrolled during active disease.

The chain combines TRBV2 with TRBJ1-4; D ambiguous. Germline V lookup: CDR1 SNHLY, CDR2 FYNNEI. The CDR3 is made up of 15 amino acids. Trimming left V 7 bases short and J 0 bases short, with 12 bases between. The CDR3: CASTLMRATNEKLFF. The DNA of the CDR3 is TGTGCCAGCACCCTCATGAGGGCAACTAATGAAAAACTGTTTTTT.

The rearrangement links TRBV28 to TRBJ2-3, with D possibly matching TRBD2 (5 bases). The CDR3 has 16 amino acids. Germline CDR1 and CDR2: MDHEN and SYDVKM. Trimming removed 3 bases from V and 2 bases from J, with 15 bases in between. The CDR3 here is CASSFSIGLFTDTQYF. CDR3 coding DNA: TGTGCCAGCAGTTTCTCGATTGGACTTTTCACAGATACGCAGTATTTT. The entire variable domain, with the rest obtained from reference TRBV28 and TRBJ2-3, is as follows: DVKVTQSSRYLVKRTGEKVFLECVQDMDHENMFWYRQDPGLGLRLIYFSYDVKMKEKGDIPEGYSVSREKKERFSLILESASTNQTSMYLCASSFSIGLFTDTQYFGPGTRLTVL.

V gene TRBV7-2 combines with J gene TRBJ2-7, with D maybe TRBD2 (5 bases). Germline CDR1 SGHTA, CDR2 FQGNSA. This CDR3 comprises 13 residues. Trimming shortened V by 1 base and J by 6 bases, and 10 bases separated the two germline ends. The CDR3 nucleotides are TGTGCCAGCAGCTTAGTGGAGGATGGCGAGCAGTACTTC. Its protein product is CASSLVEDGEQYF.

The chain has TRBV2 and TRBJ2-7, with D maybe TRBD2 (5 bases). The CDR3 contains 16 residues. Trimming took off 5 bases at V and 0 bases at J, with 17 bases between the two ends. Germline CDR1 SNHLY, CDR2 FYNNEI. DNA of the CDR3: TGTGCCAGCAGTTCTACCGCGGACTTTCACTCCTACGAGCAGTACTTC. Translated: CASSSTADFHSYEQYF.

This clone was recorded a few times. This chain uses TRBV6-5 with TRBJ1-5; a possible D gene is TRBD1 (5 bases). This CDR3 region has 13 residues. In germline, CDR1 is MNHEY, CDR2 SVGAGI. Trimming left V 6 bases short and J 7 bases short, with 13 bases between. CDR3 sequence reads: CASRPDSRQPQHF. CDR3 sequence (DNA): TGTGCCAGCAGACCCGACAGCAGGCAGCCCCAGCATTTT.

The chain joins TRBV10-3 to TRBJ1-1, with 8 bases aligning to TRBD1. CDR3 length: 14 residues. Losses at the gene ends were 2 bases for V and 1 base for J; bases not matched to a gene: 0. The germline gives CDR1 ENHRY, CDR2 SYGVKD. This chain's CDR3 is CAISEGTGNTEAFF. The CDR3 DNA reads TGTGCCATCAGTGAGGGGACAGGGAACACTGAAGCTTTCTTT.

This clone has only one observation. The genes are TRBV4-1 and TRBJ2-5; D not resolved. V shed 1 base and J shed 2 bases, with 14 bases lying between them. The CDR3 is made up of 16 amino acids. CDR1 and CDR2 (germline): MGHRA, YSYEKL. CDR3 protein: CASSQGVYSSQETQYF. The DNA of the CDR3 is TGCGCCAGCAGCCAAGGTGTTTATAGTAGTCAAGAGACCCAGTACTTC.

V is TRBV3-1 (or the pseudogene TRBV3-2) and J is TRBJ2-7; TRBD1 matches at 9 bases. Looked up from germline, CDR1 is LGHDT and CDR2 is YNNKEL (reference sequence). V gave up 2 bases and J gave up 2 bases; unmatched junction bases: 1. CDR3 length equals 14 residues. CDR3 sequence (DNA): TGTGCCAGCAGCCAAAGACAGGGGGCCTACGAGCAGTACTTC. This gives the protein CASSQRQGAYEQYF.

The chain is built from TRBV3-1 (or the pseudogene TRBV3-2) and TRBJ2-2, with TRBD2 as a possible D gene (5 bases). Germline CDR1 and CDR2: LGHDT and YNNKEL (reference sequence). This CDR3 spans 16 amino acids. The germline V and J ends were trimmed by 4 bases and 2 bases, with 14 bases remaining between them. The CDR3 sequence: CASSPYSAENTGELFF. The CDR3 DNA sequence: TGTGCCAGCAGCCCCTATAGCGCGGAAAACACCGGGGAGCTGTTTTTT.

V is TRBV7-2 and J is TRBJ1-2, with 8 nucleotides matching TRBD1. Germline assignment: CDR1 SGHTA and CDR2 FQGNSA. There are 14 residues in the CDR3. V shed 6 bases and J 2 bases; nucleotides not matched to a gene: 5. CDR3 sequence (DNA): TGTGCCAGCAGTCCGGACAGGGCCAACTATGGCTACACCTTC. This codes for CASSPDRANYGYTF.

The J gene is TRBJ2-1, the V gene TRBV5-6; D remains unclear. Germline loops: CDR1 SGHDT, CDR2 YYEEEE. V lost 4 bases and J 6 bases, leaving 11 bases between the germline ends. This CDR3 has 13 residues. The CDR3 nucleotides read TGTGCCAGCAGCCCAACCTACGGCAATGAGCAGTTCTTC. Translating gives CASSPTYGNEQFF.

The CDR3 DNA reads TGTGCCAGCAGTAATACAGGGGGCAATTCACCCCTCCACTTT. The encoded protein is CASSNTGGNSPLHF. The V and J genes are TRBV2 and TRBJ1-6; 9 positions match TRBD1. The V gene's germline CDR1 is SNHLY and CDR2 FYNNEI. This CDR3 has 14 amino acids. The ends lost 5 bases at V and 7 bases at J; junction bases unmatched: 3.

This clone was recorded only once. This chain connects TRBV4-1 to TRBJ1-1; D is unresolved. There are 15 residues in the CDR3. Per the germline V gene, CDR1 is MGHRA and CDR2 is YSYEKL. Trimming removed 3 bases at V and 1 base at J, with 12 bases between. The CDR3 DNA sequence: TGCGCCAGCAGCCACGACCAGGATCCGAACACTGAAGCTTTCTTT. Its translation: CASSHDQDPNTEAFF.

V is TRBV5-8 and J is TRBJ2-1, with no clear D. V lost 3 bases and J lost 7, with 8 bases in between. The CDR3 totals 12 residues. CDR1 and CDR2 (germline): SGHTS, YDEGEE. CDR3 DNA sequence: TGTGCCAGCAGCTCCGCTAGAAATGAGCAGTTCTTC. It encodes CASSSARNEQFF.

The chain combines TRBV9 with TRBJ2-7; a possible D gene is TRBD2 (5 bases). Per the germline V gene, CDR1 is SGDLS and CDR2 is YYNGEE. V gave up 7 bases and J gave up 3 bases, with 17 bases separating them. The CDR3 sequence is 14 residues long. Here the CDR3 DNA reads TGTGCCAGCGGATCCGAGGGTTGGGACTACGAGCAGTACTTC. This translates into CASGSEGWDYEQYF.